The T cell receptor beta chain under discussion was sequenced for a study of T cells in localized non-small cell lung cancer. Study outcomes and limitations: When the top 100 tumor clones were examined, a median around 50 of them also appeared in the adjacent lung, which was paired and uninvolved. Without multi-region sequencing, intratumor heterogeneity could not be excluded.

Profiling relied on immunoSEQ multiplex PCR, and the TCRdb table lists in-frame clones only, not all of them. The sample consists of around 31,000 clones, under 95% of them appearing once. This clone was counted once. The antigen remains unidentified. Germline loops: CDR1 SGHRS, CDR2 YFSETQ. The CDR3 length is 14 residues. The V end lost 3 bases, the J end lost 0 bases, and 8 bases lay between the germline ends. Material: peripheral blood, obtained before any cancer treatment. This receptor was taken from a woman aged 35-75 years with stage I lung adenocarcinoma. The rearrangement links TRBV5-1 to TRBJ2-3; no definite D call. The DNA of the CDR3 is TGCGCCAGCAGCTCCCGGGTTAGCACAGATACGCAGTATTTT. Amino acids: CASSSRVSTDTQYF. The full variable domain, its missing parts supplied by reference TRBV5-1 and TRBJ2-3, is KAGVTQTPRYLIKTRGQQVTLSCSPISGHRSVSWYQQTPGQGLQFLFEYFSETQRNKGNFPGRFSGRQFSNSRSEMNVSTLELGDSALYLCASSSRVSTDTQYFGPGTRLTVL.